This T cell receptor (beta chain) was captured in a study of blood T cell repertoires in COVID-19. Turning to the study itself: Both acute and convalescent COVID-19 samples were obtained from the United States, Italy and Spain.

CDR3 length: 17 residues. Germline lookup yields CDR1 LGHDT and CDR2 YNNKEL (reference sequence). V shed 2 bases and J 7 bases; nucleotides not matched to a gene: 12. TCRdb's copy holds only in-frame clones and misses some; the assay was immunoSEQ multiplex PCR. The sample has some 130,000 clones, around 86% seen once; the top ten hold less than 5.5%. Participants spanned ages about 18 to 90 years and resided in fewer than 30 US areas. Before being deemed recovered, Cohort 3 donors had two negative PCRs, clearance, or symptom resolution. V and J are TRBV3-1 (or the pseudogene TRBV3-2) and TRBJ1-5; 9 bases are a match to TRBD1. The clonotype comes from a man between 50 and 59 years old who had recovered from COVID-19. The sequencing input was PBMCs or T cells enriched from blood (not recorded which). CDR3: CASSQLPGRTGEQPQHF. The CDR3 coding sequence is TGTGCCAGCAGCCAACTGCCCGGGAGGACAGGGGAACAGCCCCAGCATTTT.